This T cell receptor beta chain was sequenced in a study of persistence of HIV-infected CD4 T cells. Cells were stimulated nonspecifically with anti-CD3/anti-CD28 magnetic beads. Sorting selected CD4+ T cells upregulating both CD40 ligand and CD69. Before stimulation, PBMCs underwent CD8+ T cell depletion. About this clone itself: Its matching antigen is unknown.

Sequencing used immunoSEQ version 4 in survey mode. Profiled with immunoSEQ multiplex PCR; TCRdb holds only in-frame clones, not every one. Among around 39,000 clones, about 90% were seen once, and the ten largest hold 0.95% to 1.1%. The CDR3 is 15 amino acids. V lost 5 bases and J lost 7, with 18 bases in between. This clonotype was obtained from an adult man with HIV who was CMV-seropositive. The chain carries TRBV23-1 and TRBJ1-5; D is possibly TRBD1 (5 bases). TRBV23-1 is flagged as an ORF with uncertain function. Here the sequenced sample was CD4+ T cells sorted from PBMCs after roughly 18-hour stimulation, taken from a patient who received antiretroviral therapy. The CDR3 coding sequence is TGCGCCAGCAGTAGGAGCGGGGGGTCGCACCAGCCCCAGCATTTT. It yields the protein CASSRSGGSHQPQHF.